These 21 T cell receptor beta chains were sequenced from one sample in a study of beta chain features in type 1 diabetes. Expressed TCRB transcripts were sequenced, since all the RNA that had been isolated was reverse transcribed. This table comes from immunoSEQ multiplex PCR, and its TCRdb copy is limited to in-frame clones, with some not included. The sample lists 300,000 to 400,000 clones, 8% to 13% seen once, with 0.015% in the top ten. Sequencing was performed on naive CD4+ T cells from blood. The receptor source for this set is a woman between 25 and 40 years old in good health.

In its sample, this clone was seen a few times. The chain joins TRBV28 to TRBJ2-1, with TRBD2 identical over 7 bases. V was pared by 5 bases and J by 8 bases, with 6 bases of the junction left unmatched. The CDR3 spans 13 residues. The germline V gene encodes CDR1 MDHEN and CDR2 SYDVKM. The CDR3 DNA reads as TGTGCCAGCAGTGGGGGGGGAGGCGATGAGCAGTTCTTC. Translated: CASSGGGGDEQFF.

V is TRBV5-6 and J is TRBJ2-3; D possibly corresponds to TRBD2 (5 bases). The V end lost 7 bases, the J end lost 0 bases, and 9 bases lay between the germline ends. The CDR3 is made up of 13 amino acids. CDR1 and CDR2 (germline): SGHDT, YYEEEE. This chain's CDR3 is CASRGSSTDTQYF. The CDR3 nucleotides read TGTGCCAGCCGCGGGTCTAGCACAGATACGCAGTATTTT.

The rearrangement links TRBV5-8 to TRBJ2-1; D is unclear. CDR3 size: 16 residues. V was trimmed by 0 bases and J by 2 bases, leaving 12 bases between them. Germline values: CDR1 SGHTS, CDR2 YDEGEE. CDR3 in DNA: TGTGCCAGCAGCTTGGGTTTACAGAACACCTACAATGAGCAGTTCTTC. It translates to CASSLGLQNTYNEQFF.

This clone was counted between two and nine times. The chain combines TRBV6-7 with TRBJ1-5, with a tentative D call TRBD1 (6 bases). TRBV6-7 is sorted into the ORF group, with uncertain function. Trimming stripped 6 bases from V and 1 base from J, with 16 bases between. The CDR3 is 16 residues long. In nucleotides, the CDR3 is TGTGCCAGCAGACTTCGCAGGGGCGAGAGCAATCAGCCCCAGCATTTT. It specifies CASRLRRGESNQPQHF.

The V and J genes are TRBV7-9 and TRBJ1-2, with 7 bases aligning to TRBD1. Germline V gives CDR1 SEHNR, CDR2 FQNEAQ (reference sequence). J was trimmed by 4 bases and V by 2 bases; bases with no gene match: 4. The CDR3 has 14 amino acids. The CDR3 DNA sequence: TGTGCCAGCAGCTTACGACAGGGTGGCTATGGCTACACCTTC. This gives the protein CASSLRQGGYGYTF.

This clone was observed a handful of times. V gene TRBV7-2 combines with J gene TRBJ2-2; 9 nucleotides align to TRBD2. V shed 4 bases, J shed 7 bases, and the junction held 4 bases outside the gene matches. The CDR3 runs 14 residues. Germline CDR1 is SGHTA and CDR2 is FQGNSA. The CDR3, as DNA: TGTGCCAGCAGCTCGAGACTAGCGGTCGGGGAGCTGTTTTTT. Protein sequence: CASSSRLAVGELFF.

This clone was detected only a few times. V is TRBV5-4 and J is TRBJ2-7, with a weak D call TRBD1 (6 bases). From germline, CDR1 is SGHNT and CDR2 YYREEE (reference sequence). The CDR3 has 14 residues. Between the trimmed V and J ends, which lost 4 bases and 0 bases, there was a span of 11 bases. This CDR3 reads CASSTQDSSYEQYF. The CDR3, as DNA: TGTGCCAGCAGCACCCAGGACAGCTCCTACGAGCAGTACTTC.

The chain has TRBV9 and TRBJ2-7, with 7 nucleotides matching TRBD1. This CDR3 has 15 residues. Losses at the gene ends were 1 base for V and 0 bases for J; bases not matched to a gene: 4. The germline V gene encodes CDR1 SGDLS and CDR2 YYNGEE. The CDR3 sequence is CASSVSTGLSYEQYF. The CDR3 region has the DNA TGTGCCAGCAGCGTATCGACAGGGCTCTCCTACGAGCAGTACTTC.

J is TRBJ2-5 and V is TRBV28; 7 nucleotides align to TRBD1. The germline V gene encodes CDR1 MDHEN and CDR2 SYDVKM. Trimming removed 5 bases from V and 4 bases from J; junction bases left unmatched: 10. The CDR3 has 15 residues. The CDR3 sequence is CASSLPKTGTETQYF. The CDR3 nucleotides are TGTGCCAGCAGTCTACCCAAGACAGGGACAGAGACCCAGTACTTC.

In this sample, this clone turned up a few times. The genes are TRBV30 and TRBJ1-4; D not resolved. The CDR3 extends over 14 amino acids. CDR1 is GTSNPN and CDR2 is SVGIG in the germline V gene (reference sequence). The V end was cut by 1 base, the J end by 0 bases, with 6 bases between. This chain's CDR3 is CAWSAQATNEKLFF. The CDR3 nucleotides read TGTGCCTGGAGTGCGCAGGCAACTAATGAAAAACTGTTTTTT.

The gene calls are TRBV18 and TRBJ2-1; 10 bases line up with TRBD2. V was clipped by 6 bases and J by 5 bases; unmatched bases: 7. Per germline, CDR1 KGHSH and CDR2 LQKENI. The CDR3 contains 15 residues. This CDR3 is CASSEREGPNNEQFF. The CDR3 DNA reads TGTGCCAGCTCCGAGCGGGAGGGCCCTAACAATGAGCAGTTCTTC.

This chain uses TRBV5-4 with TRBJ1-1; 7 nucleotides align to TRBD1. V gave up 3 bases and J gave up 2 bases; unmatched junction bases: 4. There are 14 residues in the CDR3. CDR1 is SGHNT, CDR2 YYREEE, per germline (reference sequence). The CDR3 sequence: CASSSTGFNTEAFF. The CDR3 coding sequence is TGTGCCAGCAGCTCGACAGGGTTTAACACTGAAGCTTTCTTT. Using reference TRBV5-4 and TRBJ1-1 for the parts outside the CDR3, the full variable domain is ETGVTQSPTHLIKTRGQQVTLRCSSQSGHNTVSWYQQALGQGPQFIFQYYREEENGRGNFPPRFSGLQFPNYSSELNVNALELDDSALYLCASSSTGFNTEAFFGQGTRLTVV.

The genes are TRBV7-2 and TRBJ2-7; TRBD1 agrees at 8 bases. In germline, CDR1 is SGHTA, CDR2 FQGNSA. CDR3 length equals 18 residues. The trim removed 5 bases at V and 0 bases at J, leaving 15 bases unmatched. Here the CDR3 reads CASSPSPTGARGSYEQYF. In DNA form, the CDR3 reads TGTGCCAGCAGCCCTTCCCCGACAGGGGCTCGAGGCTCCTACGAGCAGTACTTC.

This chain links TRBV30 with TRBJ1-3, with TRBD1 identical over 9 bases. The germline V gene encodes CDR1 GTSNPN and CDR2 SVGIG (reference sequence). This CDR3 contains 15 residues. J lost 7 bases, V lost 3 bases, and 10 bases had no gene match. The CDR3 is CAWRRTGALDNTIYF. CDR3 nucleotides: TGTGCCTGGAGGCGGACAGGGGCTCTAGACAACACCATATATTTT.

V usage is TRBV6-5 and J usage is TRBJ2-2, with 7 bases lining up with TRBD1. The CDR3 covers 15 residues. The trim removed 6 bases at V and 5 bases at J, leaving 9 bases unmatched. CDR1 and CDR2 from the germline V gene are MNHEY and SVGAGI. CDR3 DNA: TGTGCCAGCAGCCTACCGGGACAGCTTACCGGGGAGCTGTTTTTT. This sequence encodes CASSLPGQLTGELFF.

The CDR3 sequence: CASSLVGQGFFYGYTF. CDR3 bases: TGTGCCAGCAGCTTAGTGGGACAGGGCTTTTTTTATGGCTACACCTTC. This chain links TRBV11-2 with TRBJ1-2; TRBD1 matches 9 bases. The CDR3 totals 16 residues. V lost 1 base, J lost 5 bases, and 8 bases stayed unmatched. CDR1 SGHAT and CDR2 FQNNGV come from the germline V gene.

In this sample, this clone turned up a few times. The chain joins TRBV9 to TRBJ2-1, with 10 bases that match TRBD2. The CDR3 runs 15 residues. The V segment lost 3 bases and the J segment 5 bases; nucleotides outside the gene matches: 5. Germline CDR1 SGDLS, CDR2 YYNGEE. This chain's CDR3 is CASSGLAGANNEQFF. The CDR3, as DNA: TGTGCCAGCAGCGGTCTAGCGGGAGCAAACAATGAGCAGTTCTTC.

This clone has more than one count but fewer than ten. V is TRBV7-9 and J is TRBJ2-2, with TRBD1 matching 8 bases. V lost 3 bases to trimming and J lost 5 bases; unmatched junction nucleotides: 5. The CDR3 runs to 15 residues. Per the germline V gene, CDR1 is SEHNR and CDR2 is FQNEAQ (reference sequence). The CDR3 sequence: CASSFGQGVTGELFF. In DNA, the CDR3 is TGTGCCAGCAGCTTCGGACAGGGAGTAACCGGGGAGCTGTTTTTT.

This clone was counted only a few times. The chain recombines TRBV18 with TRBJ2-2; the D gene is possibly TRBD1 (6 bases). Trimming removed 2 bases at V and 2 bases at J, with 9 bases between. The CDR3 runs to 15 residues. Looked up from germline, CDR1 is KGHSH and CDR2 is LQKENI. The CDR3 region has the DNA TGTGCCAGCTCACCAGCACAGGGTAACACCGGGGAGCTGTTTTTT. This translates into CASSPAQGNTGELFF.

The chain uses TRBV9 and TRBJ2-1; D may be TRBD2 (5 bases). The CDR3 is 16 residues long. Germline loops: CDR1 SGDLS, CDR2 YYNGEE. Trimming left V 0 bases short and J 0 bases short, with 10 bases between. The CDR3 sequence is CASSVGMGSSYNEQFF. Here the CDR3 DNA reads TGTGCCAGCAGCGTAGGAATGGGGAGCTCCTACAATGAGCAGTTCTTC.

The table lists this clone with a few counts. The chain combines TRBV7-9 with TRBJ2-7, with TRBD1 identical over 7 bases. Germline V CDR1 and CDR2: SEHNR, FQNEAQ (reference sequence). Trimming took 5 bases from V and 2 from J; bases not matched to a gene: 6. The CDR3 loop spans 14 amino acids. DNA of the CDR3: TGTGCCAGCAGCAAAGGAGGACAGGCCTACGAGCAGTACTTC. Protein sequence: CASSKGGQAYEQYF.